The present T cell receptor (beta chain) was sequenced within a study of regulatory T cells in long-lasting Graves disease. Study details: Prior antithyroid drug treatment in newly diagnosed Graves' patients lasted under 3 months.

This clonotype was recorded many times. Antigen specificity is unknown. Arm-PCR with iRepertoire HTBI primers amplified the CDR3 regions for these TCR beta libraries. TCRdb recomputed calls from the multiplex PCR reads with MiXCR, one row per CDR3 protein. The sample yields more than 400,000 distinct CDR3 sequences, under 20% seen once. Study-wide results and limits: Patients with persistent Graves' had lower TCR diversity than newly diagnosed patients.

The V and J ends lost 0 bases and 7 bases, in that order; junction bases with no gene match: 7. The germline V gene encodes CDR1 SGHTA and CDR2 FQGTGA. The CDR3 is made up of 15 amino acids. The time point here: newly diagnosed GD, antithyroid drugs for less than 3 months. Researchers made the TCR library from RNA that was extracted from PBMCs. These records were also assigned to another study, of T cells in Graves' hyperthyroidism and ophthalmopathy. In that study: A model using 13 V-J features told ophthalmopathy apart from stable hyperthyroidism.

The sequence derives from a middle-aged man with Graves disease. This sample comprised peripheral blood mononuclear cells (PBMCs), obtained at new diagnosis, from a patient treated with antithyroid drugs. This chain connects TRBV7-3 to TRBJ2-3; 7 nucleotides align to TRBD1. CDR3 protein: CASSLTRQGRNTQYF. The CDR3 nucleotides are TGTGCCAGCAGCTTAACGCGACAGGGTAGAAATACGCAGTATTTT.